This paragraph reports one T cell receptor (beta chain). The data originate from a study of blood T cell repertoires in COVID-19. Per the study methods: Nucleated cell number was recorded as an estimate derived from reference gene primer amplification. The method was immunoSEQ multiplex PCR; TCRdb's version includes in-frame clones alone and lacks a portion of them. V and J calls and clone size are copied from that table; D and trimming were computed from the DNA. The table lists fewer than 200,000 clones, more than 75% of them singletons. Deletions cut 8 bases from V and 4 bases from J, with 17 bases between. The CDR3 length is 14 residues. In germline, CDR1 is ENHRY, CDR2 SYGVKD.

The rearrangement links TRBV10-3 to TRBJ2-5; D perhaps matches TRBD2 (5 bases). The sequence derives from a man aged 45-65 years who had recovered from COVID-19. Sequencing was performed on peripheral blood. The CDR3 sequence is CAIAEAESVETQYF. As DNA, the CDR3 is TGTGCCATCGCCGAAGCGGAAAGCGTAGAGACCCAGTACTTC.